The entry below describes one T cell receptor beta chain. Its antigen is undetermined. These data originate in a study of cytomegalovirus exposure and HLA in healthy donors. Whole-study context: In an early release, HLA-typed donors contributed 75 million to 85 million unique TCR sequences. The study's findings and limits: TCR beta V- and J-gene trimming was later associated with a missense DCLRE1C variant. The majority of TCR sequences were rare, yet some public TCRs appeared in many donors.

The PCR employed 60 Vbeta primers together with 13 Jbeta primers. The protocol was immunoSEQ multiplex PCR, while the TCRdb copy is restricted to in-frame clones and leaves out a portion. Seen here are 150,000 to 200,000 clones, under 80% observed once, and the top ten hold around 3.2%. V lost 2 bases and J 0 bases, leaving 11 bases between the germline ends. Germline-derived CDR1 and CDR2 are MNHNS and SASEGT. The CDR3 consists of 16 residues. The TCR comes from a female donor in good health and CMV-seronegative. This chain links TRBV6-1 with TRBJ1-3; D unclear. Sequencing was carried out using PBMCs. Written as DNA, the CDR3 is TGTGCCAGCAGTGAAATAGCCACCTCCTCTGGAAACACCATATATTTT. It specifies CASSEIATSSGNTIYF.